These 30 T cell receptor beta chains were sequenced from one sample in a study of T-cell reconstitution after alpha-beta-depleted transplantation in children. It was with unique molecular identifiers that the TCRbeta library was prepared. TCRdb redid the calling of the PCR reads with MiXCR, one entry per CDR3 protein. The table has 600,000 to 800,000 distinct CDR3 sequences, roughly 13% seen once. The sample here was PBMCs, taken before TCRalphabeta/CD19-depleted stem cell transplant. These receptors all come from a girl aged 2 to 9 with congenital amegakaryocytic thrombocytopenia, due to receive a stem cell transplant.

The table lists this clonotype with many counts. V usage is TRBV7-6 and J usage is TRBJ2-7; no firm D call. This CDR3 spans 14 amino acids. The V gene lost 3 bases and the J gene lost 5 bases, with 14 bases spanning the gap. Per germline, CDR1 SGHVS and CDR2 FNYEAQ. The CDR3 loop reads CASSFYTIGDEQYF. The CDR3, as DNA: TGTGCCAGCAGCTTCTATACAATTGGGGACGAGCAGTACTTC.

This clonotype has ten or more counts. V is TRBV20-1 and J is TRBJ2-1; 7 bases are a match to TRBD2. This CDR3 has 13 amino acids. Germline loops: CDR1 DFQATT, CDR2 SNEGSKA (reference sequence). J gave up 4 bases and V 7 bases, and 7 bases lay outside the gene matches. CDR3: CSGRLADYNEQFF. CDR3 nucleotides: TGCAGTGGCCGACTAGCCGATTACAATGAGCAGTTCTTC.

This clonotype appeared a few times. This chain connects TRBV20-1 to TRBJ2-5; D gene ambiguous. V was pared by 6 bases and J by 7 bases, with 9 bases between. CDR3 length equals 10 residues. Germline V gives CDR1 DFQATT, CDR2 SNEGSKA (reference sequence). The CDR3 region has the DNA TGCAGTGCCGCCAGAGGGACCCAGTACTTC. Protein: CSAARGTQYF.

V and J are TRBV6-5 and TRBJ2-7, with 9 bases fitting TRBD1. Trimming took 2 bases from V and 5 from J; bases not matched to a gene: 7. The CDR3 contains 15 residues. The germline CDR1 and CDR2 sequences are MNHEY and SVGAGI. CDR3 in amino acids: CASSYLRTGAHEQYF. The CDR3 DNA sequence: TGTGCCAGCAGTTACCTTCGGACAGGGGCCCACGAGCAGTACTTC.

This sequence joins TRBV27 and TRBJ1-5, with D tentatively TRBD1 (5 bases). The V and J ends lost 5 bases and 2 bases respectively, with 16 bases between them. Germline loops: CDR1 MNHEY, CDR2 SMNVEV (reference sequence). The CDR3 extends over 16 amino acids. CDR3 DNA sequence: TGTGCCAGCAGTGGACGAGGGGCGAGGGGCAATCAGCCCCAGCATTTT. As protein: CASSGRGARGNQPQHF.

About this clonotype itself: A read error may explain this, as a much larger clone is one base away. The chain recombines TRBV7-2 with TRBJ1-2; D gene ambiguous. This CDR3 region has 13 residues. Germline CDR1 SGHTA, CDR2 FQGNSA. V shed 5 bases and J shed 2 bases, with 9 bases lying between them. The CDR3 DNA reads as TGTGCCAGCAGCCCGATGTGGAACTATGGCTACACCTTC. Protein product: CASSPMWNYGYTF.

This clonotype was counted many times. This sequence joins TRBV12-3 or TRBV12-4 and TRBJ2-1; TRBD2 matches at 11 bases. Trimming took 2 bases from V and 15 from J; bases not matched to a gene: 15. This CDR3 is 16 amino acids long. In nucleotides, the CDR3 is TGTGCCAGCAGTTTAACGTTGATAACTAGCGGGAGTTCTCTGTTCTTC. It is translated as CASSLTLITSGSSLFF.

The chain uses TRBV9 and TRBJ2-1; 8 bases fit TRBD1. The CDR3 spans 24 residues. V lost 3 bases to trimming and J lost 0 bases; unmatched junction nucleotides: 29. Germline CDR1 and CDR2: SGDLS and YYNGEE. CDR3 sequence reads: CASSDPYNRTGWDTRLGSYNEQFF. As DNA, the CDR3 is TGTGCCAGCAGCGACCCGTACAACAGGACAGGGTGGGATACGAGGCTGGGCTCCTACAATGAGCAGTTCTTC.

This clonotype was recorded a few times. The V gene is TRBV7-9, the J gene TRBJ1-1, with D unclear. The ends were cut back, 3 bases at V and 5 bases at J, with 13 bases in the middle. Germline V gene sequence: CDR1 SEHNR, CDR2 FQNEAQ (reference sequence). The CDR3 has 14 residues. This chain's CDR3 is CASSFTPSLTEAFF. Written as DNA, the CDR3 is TGTGCCAGCAGCTTCACCCCGTCGCTGACTGAAGCTTTCTTT.

J is TRBJ2-5 and V is TRBV5-1; D might be TRBD2 (5 bases). Deletions cut 5 bases from V and 0 bases from J, with 11 bases between. Germline V gene sequence: CDR1 SGHRS, CDR2 YFSETQ. This CDR3 contains 14 residues. This CDR3 reads CASRPTRNQETQYF. The CDR3 nucleotides read TGCGCCAGCAGACCCACTAGAAACCAAGAGACCCAGTACTTC.

To note about this clonotype: A read error is possible here, since a much larger clone lies one base away. The chain combines TRBV5-5 with TRBJ2-1; perhaps TRBD2 as D (5 bases). CDR1 is SGHKS, CDR2 YYEKEE, per germline (reference sequence). This CDR3 region has 11 residues. The V end lost 2 bases, the J end lost 15 bases, and 12 bases lay between the germline ends. CDR3 bases: TGTGCCAGCAGCTTTGTCCGGGAACCGTTCTTC. Protein sequence: CASSFVREPFF.

This clonotype was picked up many times. This chain uses TRBV4-1 with TRBJ2-1; D gene uncertain. The length of the CDR3 is 15 residues. Germline CDR1 is MGHRA and CDR2 is YSYEKL. The V end lost 1 base, the J end lost 4 bases, and 11 bases lay between the germline ends. The CDR3 DNA is TGCGCCAGCAGCCAAGTGTCACGGGTTTACAATGAGCAGTTCTTC. The encoded protein is CASSQVSRVYNEQFF.

CDR3 sequence reads: CASSRTLGNTIYF. For the CDR3, the DNA is TGTGCCAGCAGTCGGACATTGGGAAACACCATATATTTT. The V and J genes are TRBV6-1 and TRBJ1-3, with D perhaps matching TRBD1 (5 bases). V lost 5 bases and J lost 4, with 9 bases in between. The CDR3 has 13 residues. The germline gives CDR1 MNHNS, CDR2 SASEGT.

This clonotype turned up a few times. The J gene is TRBJ2-3, the V gene TRBV7-2, with TRBD2 identical over 9 bases. After removal of 5 bases from V and 2 bases from J, the junction contained 8 bases not matched to a gene. The CDR3 runs to 16 residues. Germline V gives CDR1 SGHTA, CDR2 FQGNSA. Here the CDR3 DNA reads TGTGCCAGCAGCCGACTAGCGGAAATCTCCACAGATACGCAGTATTTT. Its translation is CASSRLAEISTDTQYF.

At least ten counts were recorded for this clonotype. V usage is TRBV20-1 and J usage is TRBJ2-7, with 9 bases identical to TRBD2. V was pared by 5 bases and J by 3 bases, with 8 bases of the junction left unmatched. The CDR3 covers 14 residues. Germline CDR1 DFQATT, CDR2 SNEGSKA (reference sequence). The CDR3 loop is CSALSLTSGYEQYF. Written as DNA, the CDR3 is TGCAGTGCTTTATCCCTGACTAGCGGCTACGAGCAGTACTTC.

This sequence joins TRBV19 and TRBJ2-1; 11 bases are a match to TRBD2. Germline V CDR1 and CDR2: LNHDA, SQIVND (reference sequence). V lost 5 bases and J lost 1; bases outside the gene matches: 4. This CDR3 spans 16 amino acids. This CDR3 is CASSVLAGGSYNEQFF. The CDR3 DNA follows: TGTGCCAGTAGTGTCCTAGCGGGAGGATCCTACAATGAGCAGTTCTTC.

This clonotype was observed many times. The chain links TRBV18 to TRBJ2-3, with TRBD2 matching over 7 bases. The CDR3 totals 14 residues. CDR1 is KGHSH, CDR2 LQKENI, per germline. V was clipped by 8 bases and J by 3 bases; unmatched bases: 8. CDR3 sequence reads: CASSPSGGTDTQYF. The CDR3 region has the DNA TGTGCCAGCAGCCCTTCCGGGGGGACAGATACGCAGTATTTT.

The chain joins TRBV27 to TRBJ2-1; 9 bases line up with TRBD2. Trimming at V came to 0 bases and at J to 10 bases, leaving 7 bases not matched to a gene. The CDR3 consists of 15 residues. Per germline, CDR1 MNHEY and CDR2 SMNVEV (reference sequence). The CDR3 sequence is CASSLSIAGASEQFF. The CDR3 region has the DNA TGTGCCAGCAGTTTATCGATAGCGGGAGCATCCGAGCAGTTCTTC.

This clonotype came up many times. The gene calls are TRBV10-3 and TRBJ2-5; D is unresolved. CDR1 and CDR2 (germline): ENHRY, SYGVKD. V lost 3 bases to trimming and J lost 3 bases, with 8 bases between them. The CDR3 contains 13 residues. The CDR3 DNA reads TGTGCCATCAGTGACGGAAAGAAAGAGACCCAGTACTTC. This gives the protein CAISDGKKETQYF.

This clonotype showed up many times. The J gene is TRBJ2-3, the V gene TRBV25-1, with a possible D match to TRBD2 (6 bases). Trimming pared 1 base from V and 5 bases from J, leaving 16 bases between. Germline assignment: CDR1 MGHDK and CDR2 SYGVNS. This CDR3 spans 16 amino acids. The CDR3 loop is CASSESGGNTGDTQYF. As DNA, the CDR3 is TGTGCCAGCAGTGAATCCGGCGGGAACACGGGAGATACGCAGTATTTT.

This clonotype was seen ten or more times. The genes are TRBV6-1 and TRBJ2-7, with D unresolved. V lost 6 bases and J 0 bases, leaving 9 bases between the germline ends. CDR1 and CDR2 (germline): MNHNS, SASEGT. The CDR3 is 13 amino acids. This CDR3 reads CASRKSGSYEQYF. Here the CDR3 DNA reads TGTGCCAGCAGAAAATCGGGCTCCTACGAGCAGTACTTC.

The chain couples TRBV20-1 to TRBJ2-3; D is ambiguous. Germline V gives CDR1 DFQATT, CDR2 SNEGSKA (reference sequence). Trimming shortened V by 5 bases and J by 4 bases, and 7 bases separated the two germline ends. The CDR3 sequence is 11 residues long. CDR3 sequence: CSAEVSDTQYF. DNA for the CDR3: TGCAGTGCTGAGGTATCAGATACGCAGTATTTT.

In this sample, this clonotype turned up many times. The chain has TRBV28 and TRBJ1-1, with D unresolved. CDR3 size: 12 residues. Germline V lookup: CDR1 MDHEN, CDR2 SYDVKM. V dropped 10 bases and J dropped 1 base, with 10 bases sitting between them. DNA for the CDR3: TGTGCCATCTTGGCCCCGAACACTGAAGCTTTCTTT. Translated, it gives CAILAPNTEAFF.

CDR3 coding DNA: TGTGCCAGCAGCCCCCCTCCGGAGATCAATGAGCAGTTCTTC. This sequence encodes CASSPPPEINEQFF. The chain recombines TRBV7-6 with TRBJ2-1, with D unresolved. This CDR3 spans 14 amino acids. Trimming shortened V by 5 bases and J by 6 bases, and 14 bases separated the two germline ends. Germline V gene sequence: CDR1 SGHVS, CDR2 FNYEAQ.

In its sample, this clonotype was seen many times. The chain recombines TRBV5-1 with TRBJ2-3; 9 nucleotides align to TRBD2. The CDR3 consists of 14 residues. V shed 1 base, J shed 11 bases, and the junction held 8 bases outside the gene matches. CDR1 is SGHRS and CDR2 is YFSETQ in the germline V gene. CDR3: CASSLLAGDPQQYF. In DNA, the CDR3 is TGCGCCAGCAGCTTGTTAGCGGGAGACCCTCAGCAGTATTTT. Complete variable domain (other parts from reference TRBV5-1 and TRBJ2-3): KAGVTQTPRYLIKTRGQQVTLSCSPISGHRSVSWYQQTPGQGLQFLFEYFSETQRNKGNFPGRFSGRQFSNSRSEMNVSTLELGDSALYLCASSLLAGDPQQYFGPGTRLTVL.

This clonotype has ten or more counts. The chain carries TRBV10-3 and TRBJ2-7, with 8 bases lining up with TRBD1. Germline CDR1 ENHRY, CDR2 SYGVKD. This CDR3 is built from 16 residues. J lost 0 bases, V lost 6 bases, and 10 bases had no gene match. CDR3 in DNA: TGTGCCATCAGACCGTCTGACAGGGGCAGCTCCTACGAGCAGTACTTC. This sequence encodes CAIRPSDRGSSYEQYF.

The chain employs TRBV7-9 and TRBJ1-1; possibly TRBD1 for D (5 bases). V was trimmed by 5 bases and J by 4 bases, leaving 8 bases between them. The CDR3 has 12 residues. Germline V lookup: CDR1 SEHNR, CDR2 FQNEAQ (reference sequence). The CDR3 spells CASSGGSTEAFF. The CDR3 DNA follows: TGTGCCAGCAGCGGGGGAAGCACTGAAGCTTTCTTT.

This clonotype was seen only a few times. CDR3 nucleotides: TGTGCCAGCAGTTTATCAAGTGGGGGGACAGGGGGTAACCACGAGCAGTACTTC. The encoded protein is CASSLSSGGTGGNHEQYF. The chain is built from TRBV12-3 or TRBV12-4 and TRBJ2-7; 11 nucleotides agree with TRBD1. V shed 2 bases and J 5 bases; nucleotides not matched to a gene: 14. The length of the CDR3 is 18 residues.

This clonotype showed up many times. Relative to the germline gene, one junction end is altered; a read error may explain this. This chain connects TRBV5-1 to TRBJ2-1; the match to TRBD2 covers 14 bases. The CDR3 extends over 15 amino acids. The V gene's germline CDR1 is SGHRS and CDR2 YFSETQ. The CDR3 nucleotides read TGCGCCAGCAGTTTGGGACTAGCGGGAGAAGATGAGCAGTTCTTC. Translating it yields CASSLGLAGEDEQFF.

This clonotype was seen repeatedly, ten times or more. This chain connects TRBV20-1 to TRBJ2-1; D unresolved. In germline, CDR1 is DFQATT, CDR2 SNEGSKA (reference sequence). V was trimmed by 5 bases and J by 0 bases, leaving 11 bases between them. This CDR3 contains 14 residues. The CDR3 loop reads CSAHGRSSYNEQFF. CDR3 coding DNA: TGCAGTGCTCATGGACGCAGCTCCTACAATGAGCAGTTCTTC.